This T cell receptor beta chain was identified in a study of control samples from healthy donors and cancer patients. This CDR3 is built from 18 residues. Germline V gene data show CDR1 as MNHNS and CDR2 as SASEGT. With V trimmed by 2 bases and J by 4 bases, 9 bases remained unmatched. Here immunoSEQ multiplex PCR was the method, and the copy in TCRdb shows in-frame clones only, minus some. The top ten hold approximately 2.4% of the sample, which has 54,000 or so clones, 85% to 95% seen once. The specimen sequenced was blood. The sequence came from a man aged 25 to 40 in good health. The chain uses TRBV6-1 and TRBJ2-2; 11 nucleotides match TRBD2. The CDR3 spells CASSEIPGLAEGTGELFF. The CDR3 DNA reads TGTGCCAGCAGTGAAATTCCGGGACTAGCGGAGGGCACCGGGGAGCTGTTTTTT.